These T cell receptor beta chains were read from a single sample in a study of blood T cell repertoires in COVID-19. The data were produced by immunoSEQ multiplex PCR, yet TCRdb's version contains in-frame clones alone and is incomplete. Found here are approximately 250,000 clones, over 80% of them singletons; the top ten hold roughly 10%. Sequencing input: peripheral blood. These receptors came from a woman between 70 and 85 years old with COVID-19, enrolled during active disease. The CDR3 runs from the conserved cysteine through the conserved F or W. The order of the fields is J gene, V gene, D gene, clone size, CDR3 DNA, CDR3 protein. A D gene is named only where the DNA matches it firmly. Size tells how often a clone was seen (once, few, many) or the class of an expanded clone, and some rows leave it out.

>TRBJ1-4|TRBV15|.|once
TGTGCCACCAGCAGAGATACTATAGGGAGTAGTGAAAAACTGTTTTTT
CATSRDTIGSSEKLFF
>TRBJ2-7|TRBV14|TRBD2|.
TGTGCCAGCAGCGAACTAGCGGGAGGGACCTACGAGCAGTACTTC
CASSELAGGTYEQYF
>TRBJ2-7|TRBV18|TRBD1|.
TGTGCCAGCTCACCCGGGACAGGAAATGCCTACGAGCAGTACTTC
CASSPGTGNAYEQYF
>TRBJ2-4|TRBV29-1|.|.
TGCAGCATCCGGGACACTAAAAACATTCAGTACTTC
CSIRDTKNIQYF
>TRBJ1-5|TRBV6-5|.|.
TGTGCCAGCACCTACAGACAGGCCATCATGGGGCCCCAGCATTTT
CASTYRQAIMGPQHF
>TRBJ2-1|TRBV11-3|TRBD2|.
TGTGCCAGCAGCGCGAGCGGGGAAACGTACAATGAGCAGTTCTTC
CASSASGETYNEQFF
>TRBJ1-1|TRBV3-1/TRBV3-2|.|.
TGTGCCAGCAGCAGGGACTCTCCTCGAAACACTGAAGCTTTCTTT
CASSRDSPRNTEAFF
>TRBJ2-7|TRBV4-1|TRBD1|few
TGCGCCAGCAGCAAATCCGGGACAGGGGACCCCGAGCAGTACTTC
CASSKSGTGDPEQYF
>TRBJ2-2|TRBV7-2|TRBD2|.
TGTGCCAGCAGCTTAAGCGGGAGGAGCGGGGAGCTGTTTTTT
CASSLSGRSGELFF
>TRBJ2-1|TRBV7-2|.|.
TGTGCCAGCAGCTTAGCACAGCAGGGCTACAATGAGCAGTTCTTC
CASSLAQQGYNEQFF
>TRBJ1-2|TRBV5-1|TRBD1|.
TGCGCCAGCAGCTCTGGACAGGGGGAAAGTTCGAATGGCTACACCTTC
CASSSGQGESSNGYTF
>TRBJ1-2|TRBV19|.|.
TGTGCCAGTAGTATGGGCCTCGACAGTCCGCTGGGCTATGGCTACACCTTC
CASSMGLDSPLGYGYTF
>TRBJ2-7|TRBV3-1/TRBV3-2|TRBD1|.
TGTGCCAGCAGCCAAGTTCCGGGACAGAACTACGAGCAGTACTTC
CASSQVPGQNYEQYF
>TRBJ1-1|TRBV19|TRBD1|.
TGTGCCAGTCCGACACCTAAAGGGACAGGGTTCTCTGAAGCTTTCTTT
CASPTPKGTGFSEAFF
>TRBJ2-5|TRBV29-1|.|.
TGCAGCGTTAGGGCAGGGGAAGAGACCCAGTACTTC
CSVRAGEETQYF
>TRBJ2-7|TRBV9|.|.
TGTGCCAGCAGCGTCTCTCCAGGGATAACCTACGAGCAGTACTTC
CASSVSPGITYEQYF
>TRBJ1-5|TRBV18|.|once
TGTGCCAGCTCGCAAAGGGGAGGAGATCAGCCCCAGCATTTT
CASSQRGGDQPQHF
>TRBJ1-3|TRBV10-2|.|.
TGCGCCAGCAGTGAGTATGCAGGGGCCTCCGGAAACACCATATATTTT
CASSEYAGASGNTIYF
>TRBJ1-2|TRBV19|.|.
TGTGCCAGTAGTATAGCCAGGTCAGGTGGCTACACCTTC
CASSIARSGGYTF
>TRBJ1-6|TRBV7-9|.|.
TGTGCCAGCAGCCAACAACAGGTTGATAATTCACCCCTCCACTTT
CASSQQQVDNSPLHF
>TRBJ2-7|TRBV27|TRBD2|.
TGTGCCAGCAGTCTACTAGCGGGGCGGGGGTCCGAGCAGTACTTC
CASSLLAGRGSEQYF
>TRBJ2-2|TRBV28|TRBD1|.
TGTGCCAGCATCCCAGGGGGCACCGGGGAGCTGTTTTTT
CASIPGGTGELFF
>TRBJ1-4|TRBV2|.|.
TGTGCCAGCAGTGTGGGGCAGGGGCCCGAAATTGAAAAACTGTTTTTT
CASSVGQGPEIEKLFF
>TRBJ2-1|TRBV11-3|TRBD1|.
TGTGCCAGCAGCTTAAGACAGGGGGACAACAATGAGCAGTTCTTC
CASSLRQGDNNEQFF
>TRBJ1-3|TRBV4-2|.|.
TGTGCCAGCAGCCTGGGCACCCGCTCTGGAAACACCATATATTTT
CASSLGTRSGNTIYF
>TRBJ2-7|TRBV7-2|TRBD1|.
TGTGCCAGCAGCTTCGGACAGGTAGGGTTCTACGAGCAGTACTTC
CASSFGQVGFYEQYF
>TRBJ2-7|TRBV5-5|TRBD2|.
TGTGCCAGCAGCTTGGGACTAGCGGGAGCCTACGAGCAGTACTTC
CASSLGLAGAYEQYF
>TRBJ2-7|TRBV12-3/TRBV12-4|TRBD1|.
TGTGCCAGCAGTCCGGACAGGGGCTACGAGCAGTACTTC
CASSPDRGYEQYF
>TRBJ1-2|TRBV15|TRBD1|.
TGTGCCACCAGCAGGACCCTACAGGGGGCAGGTGGCTACACCTTC
CATSRTLQGAGGYTF
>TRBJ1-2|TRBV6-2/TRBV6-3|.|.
TGTGCCAGCAGTGTTACAGGGTCCTATGGCTACACCTTC
CASSVTGSYGYTF
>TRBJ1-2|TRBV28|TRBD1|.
TGTGCCAGCAGTGTGACAGGGAACTATGGCTACACCTTC
CASSVTGNYGYTF
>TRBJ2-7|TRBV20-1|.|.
TGCAGTGCTAGTATCCTAGCAAAAGAGCAGTACTTC
CSASILAKEQYF
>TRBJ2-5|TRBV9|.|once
TGTGCCAGCAGCGACCTAAGGGGCGGAGAGACCCAGTACTTC
CASSDLRGGETQYF
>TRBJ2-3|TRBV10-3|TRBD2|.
TGTGCCATCAGTGAGTCCAGGGCGGCTAGCGGGACCAGCACAGATACGCAGTATTTT
CAISESRAASGTSTDTQYF
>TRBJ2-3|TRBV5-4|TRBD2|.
TGTGCCAGCAGCTTGGGGCCCGGGACTATAAATACGCAGTATTTT
CASSLGPGTINTQYF
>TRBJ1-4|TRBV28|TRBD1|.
TGTGCCAGCACCGCGGGACAGGGGGTTGTAGCGGGTGAAAAACTGTTTTTT
CASTAGQGVVAGEKLFF
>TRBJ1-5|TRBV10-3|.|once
TGTGCCATCAGTGAGCAACTCGATCAGCCCCAGCATTTT
CAISEQLDQPQHF
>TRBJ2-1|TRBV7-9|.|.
TGTGCCAGCAGCTTTAGTCTTTCCCTATACAATGAGCAGTTCTTC
CASSFSLSLYNEQFF
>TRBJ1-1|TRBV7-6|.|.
TGTGCCAGCAGCCCCCTTTTGAACACTGAAGCTTTCTTT
CASSPLLNTEAFF
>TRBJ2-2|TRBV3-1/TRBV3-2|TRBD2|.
TGTGCCAGCAGCCGTGCTAGCGGTGACACCGGGGAGCTGTTTTTT
CASSRASGDTGELFF
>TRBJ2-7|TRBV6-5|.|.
TGTGCCAGCAGACCCCATCCGGACAGTCCCTACGAGCAGTACTTC
CASRPHPDSPYEQYF
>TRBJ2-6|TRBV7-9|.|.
TGTGCCAGCAGCTTTCTGAGCTCTGGGGCCAACGTCCTGACTTTC
CASSFLSSGANVLTF
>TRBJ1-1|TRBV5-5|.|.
TGTGCCAGCACCCTAAAGCCAGGTTCAGGAACAATGAACACTGAAGCTTTCTTT
CASTLKPGSGTMNTEAFF
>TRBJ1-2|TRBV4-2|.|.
TGTGCCAGCAGCCAAGATCATGGAGCGGCAGGCTATGGCTACACCTTC
CASSQDHGAAGYGYTF
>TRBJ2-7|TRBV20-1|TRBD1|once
TGCAGTGCTAGTCGACCAATCAGCAGGGGGCCGGTGAACGAGCAGTACTTC
CSASRPISRGPVNEQYF
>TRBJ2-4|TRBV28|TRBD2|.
TGTGCCAGCAGTTTTGATAGCGGGAGTTCTGTAAACATTCAGTACTTC
CASSFDSGSSVNIQYF
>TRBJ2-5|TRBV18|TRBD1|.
TGTGCCAGCTCACGGGACAGGGTCGGGGAGACCCAGTACTTC
CASSRDRVGETQYF
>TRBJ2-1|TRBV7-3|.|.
TGTGCCAGCAGCTCCTCCAGCGGGTCACAGCAGTTCTTC
CASSSSSGSQQFF